Listed below are T cell receptor beta chains from one sample, sequenced in a study of CD8 T cells in Susac syndrome. TCRdb re-called the immunoSEQ multiplex PCR reads through MiXCR, storing one row per CDR3 protein. The sample holds 150,000 to 200,000 distinct CDR3 sequences, 91% seen once. Sequencing input: CD4+ T cells from PBMCs. All receptors come from a human donor with Susac syndrome. Both conserved end residues are part of each CDR3. The D gene is left open where the match is weak. Not all rows give a size; the values are once, few, many and, for expanded clones, a class.

CDR3: CASSAAHRRLNTEAFF
DNA: TGTGCCAGCAGTGCCGCTCACCGGCGATTGAACACTGAAGCTTTCTTT
size: .
J: TRBJ1-1
V: TRBV27
D: .

CDR3: CASSIEGREQYF
DNA: TGTGCCAGTAGTATTGAAGGGCGTGAGCAGTACTTC
size: .
J: TRBJ2-7
V: TRBV19
D: .

CDR3: CASSSGQGVGQPQHF
DNA: TGTGCCAGCAGCTCTGGACAGGGGGTGGGTCAGCCCCAGCATTTT
size: .
J: TRBJ1-5
V: TRBV9
D: TRBD1

CDR3: CSASPPGKAYEKLFF
DNA: TGCAGTGCTAGTCCTCCAGGAAAGGCTTATGAAAAACTGTTTTTT
size: once
J: TRBJ1-4
V: TRBV20-1
D: .

CDR3: CASSQGSGSGNEKLFF
DNA: TGTGCCAGCAGCCAAGGGTCCGGGTCGGGAAATGAAAAACTGTTTTTT
size: once
J: TRBJ1-4
V: TRBV4-2
D: .

CDR3: CATSDPSGRVYNEQFF
DNA: TGTGCCACCAGTGATCCTAGCGGGAGGGTGTACAATGAGCAGTTCTTC
size: .
J: TRBJ2-1
V: TRBV24-1
D: TRBD2

CDR3: CSANRAMGEQFF
DNA: TGCAGTGCTAACAGAGCAATGGGTGAGCAGTTCTTC
size: .
J: TRBJ2-1
V: TRBV20-1
D: .

CDR3: CSARLIAGGNEQFF
DNA: TGCAGTGCTAGATTGATAGCGGGAGGCAATGAGCAGTTCTTC
size: .
J: TRBJ2-1
V: TRBV20-1
D: TRBD2

CDR3: CASSPGQVKDTQYF
DNA: TGCGCCAGCAGCCCCGGACAGGTAAAAGATACGCAGTATTTT
size: .
J: TRBJ2-3
V: TRBV5-1
D: TRBD1

CDR3: CSATGLAGTDEQFF
DNA: TGCAGTGCAACGGGACTAGCGGGAACAGATGAGCAGTTCTTC
size: .
J: TRBJ2-1
V: TRBV20-1
D: TRBD2

CDR3: CSASRTANTGELFF
DNA: TGCAGTGCGAGCCGGACGGCGAACACCGGGGAGCTGTTTTTT
size: .
J: TRBJ2-2
V: TRBV20-1
D: .

CDR3: CASSPAALTGANVLTF
DNA: TGTGCCAGTAGCCCCGCGGCTTTGACCGGGGCCAACGTCCTGACTTTC
size: .
J: TRBJ2-6
V: TRBV19
D: .

CDR3: CASSPGQGESYGYTF
DNA: TGTGCCAGCTCACCCGGACAGGGGGAGAGCTATGGCTACACCTTC
size: .
J: TRBJ1-2
V: TRBV18
D: TRBD1

CDR3: CASSNKGSQPQHF
DNA: TGTGCCAGCAGCAACAAGGGGAGCCAGCCCCAGCATTTT
size: .
J: TRBJ1-5
V: TRBV7-2
D: .